This T cell receptor beta chain was found in a study of T cell responses to AZD1222 COVID-19 vaccine. About the research overall: Analysis merged second doses at about 4 or about 12 weeks.

General study points: Unmutated variant regions are reportedly the target of nearly half of TCRs that are spike-specific. CD4 TCRs associated with vaccination spanned spike, dominating at 160-218 and 743-854.

V shed 5 bases and J shed 0 bases, with 8 bases lying between them. The CDR3 runs 14 residues. Germline V gives CDR1 SEHNR, CDR2 FQNEAQ (reference sequence). Comments on this clone: Its antigen is not identified.

Only in-frame clones appear in the TCRdb table, and some are missing; sequencing was by immunoSEQ multiplex PCR. The sample has more than 110,000 clones, about 94% seen once; the top ten hold 5% to 5.5%. The J gene is TRBJ2-1, the V gene TRBV7-9; D unresolved. The sample consisted of peripheral blood, taken on day 0 of AZD1222 vaccination. This receptor was taken from an adult in good health. This CDR3 reads CASSRLSSYNEQFF. The CDR3 nucleotides are TGTGCCAGCAGCCGGTTGAGCTCCTACAATGAGCAGTTCTTC.